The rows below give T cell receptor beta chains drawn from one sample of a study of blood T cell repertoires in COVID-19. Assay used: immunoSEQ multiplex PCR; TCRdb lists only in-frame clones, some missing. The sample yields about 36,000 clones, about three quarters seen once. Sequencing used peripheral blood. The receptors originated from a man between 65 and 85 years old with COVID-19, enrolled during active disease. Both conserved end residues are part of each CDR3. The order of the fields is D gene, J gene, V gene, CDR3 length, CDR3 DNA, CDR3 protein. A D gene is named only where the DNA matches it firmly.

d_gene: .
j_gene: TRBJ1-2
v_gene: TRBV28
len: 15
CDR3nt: TGTGCCAGCAGTTTGGGCGGGGGAACGAGCTATGGCTACACCTTC
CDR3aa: CASSLGGGTSYGYTF

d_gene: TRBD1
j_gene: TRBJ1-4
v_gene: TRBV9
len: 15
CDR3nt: TGTGCCAGCAGCCCCGGGGGCAGGGGGAATGAAAAACTGTTTTTT
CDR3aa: CASSPGGRGNEKLFF

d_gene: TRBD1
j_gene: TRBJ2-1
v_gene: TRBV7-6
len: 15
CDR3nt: TGTGCCAGCAGCGGACAGGGGAGCTCCTACAATGAGCAGTTCTTC
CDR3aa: CASSGQGSSYNEQFF

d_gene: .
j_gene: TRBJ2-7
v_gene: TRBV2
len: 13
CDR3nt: TGTGCCTGGGGGGACCGCCACCCCTACGAGCAGTACTTC
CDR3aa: CAWGDRHPYEQYF

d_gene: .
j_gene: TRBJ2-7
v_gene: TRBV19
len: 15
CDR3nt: TGTGCCAGTAGTCCCCGAGCAGCGCACTCCTACGAGCAGTACTTC
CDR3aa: CASSPRAAHSYEQYF

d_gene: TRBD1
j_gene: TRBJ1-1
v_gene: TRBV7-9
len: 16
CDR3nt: TGTGCCAGCAGCCTATATGGGGACAGGGGGGGCCAGGGAGCTTTCTTT
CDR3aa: CASSLYGDRGGQGAFF

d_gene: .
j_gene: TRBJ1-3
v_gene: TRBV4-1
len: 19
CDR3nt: TGCGCCAGCAGCCAGCCCAATGGGCGGGCAGAAGACTCTGGAAACACCATATATTTT
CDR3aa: CASSQPNGRAEDSGNTIYF

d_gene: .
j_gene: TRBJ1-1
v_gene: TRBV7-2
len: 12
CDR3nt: TGTGCCAGCAGCTTAGTACTGACAACAGCTTTCTTT
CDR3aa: CASSLVLTTAFF

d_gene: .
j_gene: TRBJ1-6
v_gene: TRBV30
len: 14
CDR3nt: TGTGCCTGGCGGTGGCAGGGTCTTTATTCACCCCTCCACTTT
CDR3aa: CAWRWQGLYSPLHF

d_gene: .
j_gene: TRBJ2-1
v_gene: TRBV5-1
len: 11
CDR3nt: TGCGCCAGCAGCACGGACAATGAGCAGTTCTTC
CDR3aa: CASSTDNEQFF

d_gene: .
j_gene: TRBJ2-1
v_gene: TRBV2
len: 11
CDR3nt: TGTGCCAGCAGTGCTTACAATGAGCAGTTCTTC
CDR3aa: CASSAYNEQFF

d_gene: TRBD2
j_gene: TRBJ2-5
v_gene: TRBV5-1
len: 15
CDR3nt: TGCGCCAGCGCGACGACCAGCGGGAGTTTGGAGACCCAGTACTTC
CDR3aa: CASATTSGSLETQYF

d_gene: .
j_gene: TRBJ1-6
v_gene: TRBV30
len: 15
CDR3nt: TGTGCCTGGAGTACGGACATTTCCTATAATTCACCCCTCCACTTT
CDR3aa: CAWSTDISYNSPLHF